The T cell receptor beta chain described here comes from a study of technical replicates of blood from four donors. Germline loops: CDR1 MNHNS, CDR2 SASEGT. The CDR3 length is 14 residues. J lost 0 bases, V lost 5 bases, and 4 bases had no gene match. Sequencing was performed with immunoSEQ multiplex PCR; in TCRdb, only in-frame clones are kept and a portion is missing. The sample lists tens of thousands of clones; roughly 92% were seen once. The J gene is TRBJ2-7, the V gene TRBV6-1; 7 nucleotides align to TRBD1. Sequenced material: T cells isolated from PBMCs. The sequence was collected from a human donor in good health. CDR3 region: CASSHRDSSYEQYF. The DNA of the CDR3 is TGTGCCAGCAGTCACCGGGACAGCTCCTACGAGCAGTACTTC.